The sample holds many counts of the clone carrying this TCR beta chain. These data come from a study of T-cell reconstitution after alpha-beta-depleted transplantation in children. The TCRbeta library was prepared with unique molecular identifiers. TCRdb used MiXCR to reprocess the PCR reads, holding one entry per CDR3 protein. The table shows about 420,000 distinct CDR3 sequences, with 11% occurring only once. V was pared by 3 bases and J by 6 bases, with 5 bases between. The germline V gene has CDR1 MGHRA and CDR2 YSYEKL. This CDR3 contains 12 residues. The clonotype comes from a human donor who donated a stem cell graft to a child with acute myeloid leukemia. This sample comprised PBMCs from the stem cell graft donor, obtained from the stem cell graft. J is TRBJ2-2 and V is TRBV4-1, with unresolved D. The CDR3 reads CASSHQAGELFF. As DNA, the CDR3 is TGCGCCAGCAGCCATCAGGCCGGGGAGCTGTTTTTT.